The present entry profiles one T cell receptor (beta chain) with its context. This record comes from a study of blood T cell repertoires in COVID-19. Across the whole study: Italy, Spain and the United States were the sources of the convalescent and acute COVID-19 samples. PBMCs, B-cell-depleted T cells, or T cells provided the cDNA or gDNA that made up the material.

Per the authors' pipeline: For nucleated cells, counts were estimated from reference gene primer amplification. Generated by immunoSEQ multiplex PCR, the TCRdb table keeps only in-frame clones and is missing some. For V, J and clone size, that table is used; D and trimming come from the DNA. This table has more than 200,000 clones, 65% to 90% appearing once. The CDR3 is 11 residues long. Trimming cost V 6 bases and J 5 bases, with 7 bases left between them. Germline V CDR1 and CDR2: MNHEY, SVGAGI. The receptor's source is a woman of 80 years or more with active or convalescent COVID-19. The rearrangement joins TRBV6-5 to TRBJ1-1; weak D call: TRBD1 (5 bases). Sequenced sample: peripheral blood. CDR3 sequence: CASRGGTEAFF. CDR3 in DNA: TGTGCCAGCAGGGGGGGGACTGAAGCTTTCTTT.